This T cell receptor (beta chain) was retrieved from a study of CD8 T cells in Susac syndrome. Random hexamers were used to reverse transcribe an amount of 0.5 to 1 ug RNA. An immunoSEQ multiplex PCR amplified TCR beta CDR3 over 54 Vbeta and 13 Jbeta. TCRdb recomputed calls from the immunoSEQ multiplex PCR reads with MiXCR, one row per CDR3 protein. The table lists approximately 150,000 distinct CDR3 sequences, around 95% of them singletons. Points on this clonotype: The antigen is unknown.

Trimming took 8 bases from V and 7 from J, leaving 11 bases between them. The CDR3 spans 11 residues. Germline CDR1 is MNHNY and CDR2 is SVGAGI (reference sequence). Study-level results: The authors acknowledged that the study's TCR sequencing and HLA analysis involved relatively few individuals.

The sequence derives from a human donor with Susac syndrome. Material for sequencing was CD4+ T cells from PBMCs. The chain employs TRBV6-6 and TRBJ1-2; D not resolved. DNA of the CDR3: TGTGCCAGCCGGGAATTTGGTGGCTACACCTTC. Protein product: CASREFGGYTF.